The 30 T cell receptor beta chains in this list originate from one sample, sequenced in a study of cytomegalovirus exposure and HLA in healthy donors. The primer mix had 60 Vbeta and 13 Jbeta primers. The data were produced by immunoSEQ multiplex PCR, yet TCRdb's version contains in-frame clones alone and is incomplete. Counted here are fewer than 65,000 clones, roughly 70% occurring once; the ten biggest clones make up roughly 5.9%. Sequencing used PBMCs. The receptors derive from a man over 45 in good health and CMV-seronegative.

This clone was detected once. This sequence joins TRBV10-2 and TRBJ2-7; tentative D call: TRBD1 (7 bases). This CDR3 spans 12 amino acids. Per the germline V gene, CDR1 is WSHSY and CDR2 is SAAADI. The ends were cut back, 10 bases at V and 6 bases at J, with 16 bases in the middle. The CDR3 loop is CATTPQGGEQYF. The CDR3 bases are TGCGCCACCACCCCCCAGGGGGGCGAGCAGTACTTC.

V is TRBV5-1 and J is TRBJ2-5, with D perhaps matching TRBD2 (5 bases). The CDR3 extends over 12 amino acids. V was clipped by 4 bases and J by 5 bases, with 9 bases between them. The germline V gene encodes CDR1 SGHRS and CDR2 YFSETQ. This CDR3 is CASSRGGETQYF. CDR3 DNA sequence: TGCGCCAGCAGCCGGGGTGGGGAGACCCAGTACTTC.

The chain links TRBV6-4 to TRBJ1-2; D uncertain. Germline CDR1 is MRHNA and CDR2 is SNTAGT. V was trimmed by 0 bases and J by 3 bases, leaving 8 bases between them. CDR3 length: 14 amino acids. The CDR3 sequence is CASSDSRDHYGYTF. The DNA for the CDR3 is TGTGCCAGCAGTGACTCGAGGGATCACTATGGCTACACCTTC.

The CDR3 region is CASSASGGATNTGELFF. CDR3 DNA sequence: TGTGCCAGTTCCGCTAGCGGGGGGGCTACGAACACCGGGGAGCTGTTTTTT. The gene calls are TRBV9 and TRBJ2-2, with 12 bases lining up with TRBD2. Losses at the gene ends were 8 bases for V and 0 bases for J; bases not matched to a gene: 8. Germline CDR1 reads SGDLS; CDR2 reads YYNGEE. CDR3 length equals 17 residues.

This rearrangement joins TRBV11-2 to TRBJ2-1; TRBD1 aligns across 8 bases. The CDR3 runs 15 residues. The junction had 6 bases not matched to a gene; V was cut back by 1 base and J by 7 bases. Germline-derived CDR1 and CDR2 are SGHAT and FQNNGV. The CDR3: CASSLGTGFRNEQFF. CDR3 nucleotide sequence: TGTGCCAGCAGCTTAGGGACAGGGTTTCGGAATGAGCAGTTCTTC. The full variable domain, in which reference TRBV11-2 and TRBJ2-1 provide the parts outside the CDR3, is EAGVAQSPRYKIIEKRQSVAFWCNPISGHATLYWYQQILGQGPKLLIQFQNNGVVDDSQLPKDRFSAERLKGVDSTLKIQPAKLEDSAVYLCASSLGTGFRNEQFFGPGTRLTVL.

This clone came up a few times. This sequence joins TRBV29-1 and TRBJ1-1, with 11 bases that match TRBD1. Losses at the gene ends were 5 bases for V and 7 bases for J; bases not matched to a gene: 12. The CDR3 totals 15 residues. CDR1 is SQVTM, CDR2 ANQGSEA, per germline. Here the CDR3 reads CSVSRGTGGVGEAFF. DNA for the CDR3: TGCAGCGTTTCAAGAGGGACAGGGGGTGTTGGTGAAGCTTTCTTT.

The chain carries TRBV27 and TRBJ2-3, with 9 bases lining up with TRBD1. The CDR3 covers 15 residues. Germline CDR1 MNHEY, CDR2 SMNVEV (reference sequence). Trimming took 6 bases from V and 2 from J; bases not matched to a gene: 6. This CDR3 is CASSPRDRVTDTQYF. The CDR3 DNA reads TGTGCCAGCAGCCCTAGGGACAGGGTCACAGATACGCAGTATTTT.

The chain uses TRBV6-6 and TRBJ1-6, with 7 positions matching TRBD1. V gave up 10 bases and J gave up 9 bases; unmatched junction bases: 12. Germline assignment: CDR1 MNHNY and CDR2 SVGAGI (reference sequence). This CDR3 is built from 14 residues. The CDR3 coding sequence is TGTGCCAACGCGCCGACAGGGTCTCGTTCACCCCTCCACTTT. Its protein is CANAPTGSRSPLHF.

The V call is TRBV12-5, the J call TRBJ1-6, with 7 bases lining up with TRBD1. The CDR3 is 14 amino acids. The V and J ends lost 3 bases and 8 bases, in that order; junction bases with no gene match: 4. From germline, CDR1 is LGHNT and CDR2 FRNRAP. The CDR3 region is CASGLGRGDSPLHF. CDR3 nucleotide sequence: TGTGCTAGTGGTTTAGGCAGGGGGGATTCACCCCTCCACTTT. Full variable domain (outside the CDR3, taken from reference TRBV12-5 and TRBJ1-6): DARVTQTPRHKVTEMGQEVTMRCQPILGHNTVFWYRQTMMQGLELLAYFRNRAPLDDSGMPKDRFSAEMPDATLATLKIQPSEPRDSAVYFCASGLGRGDSPLHFGNGTRLTVT.

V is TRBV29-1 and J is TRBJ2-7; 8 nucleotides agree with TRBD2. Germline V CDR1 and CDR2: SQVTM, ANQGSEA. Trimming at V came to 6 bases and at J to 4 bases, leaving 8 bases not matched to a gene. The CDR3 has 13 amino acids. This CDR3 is CSVWVGGDYEQYF. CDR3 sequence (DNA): TGCAGCGTCTGGGTCGGGGGGGATTACGAGCAGTACTTC.

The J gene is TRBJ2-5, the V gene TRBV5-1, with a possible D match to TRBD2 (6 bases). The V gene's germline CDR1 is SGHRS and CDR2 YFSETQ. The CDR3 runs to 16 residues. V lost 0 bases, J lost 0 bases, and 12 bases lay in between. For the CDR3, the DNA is TGCGCCAGCAGCTTGGGGCTAGCGACTTACCAAGAGACCCAGTACTTC. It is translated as CASSLGLATYQETQYF.

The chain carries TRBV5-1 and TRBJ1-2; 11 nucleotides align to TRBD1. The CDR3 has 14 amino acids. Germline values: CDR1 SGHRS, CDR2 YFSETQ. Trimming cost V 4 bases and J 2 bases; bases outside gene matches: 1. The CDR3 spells CASSGTGGNYGYTF. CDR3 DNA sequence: TGCGCCAGCAGCGGGACAGGGGGAAACTATGGCTACACCTTC.

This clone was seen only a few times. The CDR3 here is CAWSVRSADTQYF. The CDR3 DNA sequence: TGTGCCTGGAGTGTCAGGTCAGCAGATACGCAGTATTTT. V usage is TRBV30 and J usage is TRBJ2-3; unclear D gene. CDR3 length: 13 amino acids. CDR1 is GTSNPN and CDR2 is SVGIG in the germline V gene (reference sequence). V lost 0 bases, J lost 4 bases, and 8 bases lay in between.

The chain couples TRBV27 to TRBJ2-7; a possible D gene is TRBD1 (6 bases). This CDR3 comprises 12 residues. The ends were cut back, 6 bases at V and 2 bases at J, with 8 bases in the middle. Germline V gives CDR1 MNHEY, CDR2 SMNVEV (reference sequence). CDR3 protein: CASRQGTYEQYF. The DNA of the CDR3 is TGTGCCAGCAGACAGGGAACCTACGAGCAGTACTTC.

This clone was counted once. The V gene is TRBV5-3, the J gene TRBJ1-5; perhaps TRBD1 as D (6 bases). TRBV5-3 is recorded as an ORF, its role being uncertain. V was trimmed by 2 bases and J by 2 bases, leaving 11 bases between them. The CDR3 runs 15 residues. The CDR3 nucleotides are TGTGCCAGAAGCTTCTCAGGGGACCGCAATCAGCCCCAGCATTTT. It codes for CARSFSGDRNQPQHF.

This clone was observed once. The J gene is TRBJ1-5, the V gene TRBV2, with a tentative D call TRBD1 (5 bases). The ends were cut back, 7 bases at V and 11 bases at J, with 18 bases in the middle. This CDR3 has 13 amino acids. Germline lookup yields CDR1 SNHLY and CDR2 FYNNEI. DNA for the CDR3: TGTGCCAGCACCGTGCAGGGTCCGGTGGCCCAGCATTTT. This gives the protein CASTVQGPVAQHF.

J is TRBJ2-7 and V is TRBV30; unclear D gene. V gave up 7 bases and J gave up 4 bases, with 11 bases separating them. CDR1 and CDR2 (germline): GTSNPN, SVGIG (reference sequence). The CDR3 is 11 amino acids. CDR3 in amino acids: CALRGSYEQYF. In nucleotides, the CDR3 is TGTGCCTTACGAGGTTCTTACGAGCAGTACTTC.

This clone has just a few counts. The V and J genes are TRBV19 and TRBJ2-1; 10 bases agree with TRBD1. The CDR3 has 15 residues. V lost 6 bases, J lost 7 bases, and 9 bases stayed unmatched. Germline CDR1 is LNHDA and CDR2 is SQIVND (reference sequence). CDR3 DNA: TGTGCCAGTAGCCTAGCTAGGACAGGGGGGAATGAGCAGTTCTTC. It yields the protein CASSLARTGGNEQFF.

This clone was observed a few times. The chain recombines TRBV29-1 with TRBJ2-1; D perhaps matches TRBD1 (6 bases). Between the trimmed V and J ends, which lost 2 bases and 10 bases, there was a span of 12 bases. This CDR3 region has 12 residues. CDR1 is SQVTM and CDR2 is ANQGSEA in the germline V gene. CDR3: CSVETGSREQFF. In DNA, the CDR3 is TGCAGCGTTGAAACAGGGTCGAGAGAGCAGTTCTTC.

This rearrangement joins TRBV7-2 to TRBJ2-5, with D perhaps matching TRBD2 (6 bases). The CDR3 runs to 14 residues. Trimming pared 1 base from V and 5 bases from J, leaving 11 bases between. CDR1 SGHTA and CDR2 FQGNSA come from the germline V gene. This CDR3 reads CASSLVRGRETQYF. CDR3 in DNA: TGTGCCAGCAGCTTAGTTCGGGGGAGGGAGACCCAGTACTTC.

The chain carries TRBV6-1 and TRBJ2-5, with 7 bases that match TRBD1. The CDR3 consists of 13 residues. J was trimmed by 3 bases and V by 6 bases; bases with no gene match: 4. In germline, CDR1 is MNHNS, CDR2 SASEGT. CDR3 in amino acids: CASRRTGEETQYF. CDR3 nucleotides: TGTGCCAGCAGAAGAACAGGGGAAGAGACCCAGTACTTC.

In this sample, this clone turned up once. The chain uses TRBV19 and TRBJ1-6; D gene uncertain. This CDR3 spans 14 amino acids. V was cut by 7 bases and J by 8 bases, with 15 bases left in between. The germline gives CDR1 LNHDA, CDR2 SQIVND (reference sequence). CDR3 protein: CASKTDRGYSPLHF. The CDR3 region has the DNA TGTGCCAGTAAGACCGACCGGGGATATTCACCCCTCCACTTT.

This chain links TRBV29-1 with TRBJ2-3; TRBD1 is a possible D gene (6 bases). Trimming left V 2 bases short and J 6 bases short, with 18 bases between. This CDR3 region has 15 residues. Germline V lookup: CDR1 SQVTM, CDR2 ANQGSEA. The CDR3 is CSVEFGVERGDTQYF. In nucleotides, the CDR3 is TGCAGCGTTGAATTTGGGGTCGAGAGGGGGGATACGCAGTATTTT.

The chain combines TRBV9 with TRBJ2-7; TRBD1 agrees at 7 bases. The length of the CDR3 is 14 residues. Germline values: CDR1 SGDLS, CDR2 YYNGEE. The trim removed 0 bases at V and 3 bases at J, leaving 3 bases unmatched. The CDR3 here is CASSVDGTDYEQYF. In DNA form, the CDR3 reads TGTGCCAGCAGCGTAGACGGGACAGACTACGAGCAGTACTTC.

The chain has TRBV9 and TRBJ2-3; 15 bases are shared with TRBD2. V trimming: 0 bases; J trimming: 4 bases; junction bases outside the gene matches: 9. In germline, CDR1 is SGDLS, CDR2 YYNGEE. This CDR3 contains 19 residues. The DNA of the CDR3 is TGTGCCAGCAGCGTAGGGGTTGGACTAGCGGGGGGGCGGCCAGATACGCAGTATTTT. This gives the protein CASSVGVGLAGGRPDTQYF.

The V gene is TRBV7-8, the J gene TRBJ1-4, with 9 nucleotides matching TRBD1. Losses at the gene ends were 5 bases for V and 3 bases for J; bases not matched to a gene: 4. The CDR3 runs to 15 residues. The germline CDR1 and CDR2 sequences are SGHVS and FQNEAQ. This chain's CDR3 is CASSEDRGANEKLFF. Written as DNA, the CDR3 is TGTGCCAGCAGCGAAGACAGGGGGGCTAATGAAAAACTGTTTTTT.

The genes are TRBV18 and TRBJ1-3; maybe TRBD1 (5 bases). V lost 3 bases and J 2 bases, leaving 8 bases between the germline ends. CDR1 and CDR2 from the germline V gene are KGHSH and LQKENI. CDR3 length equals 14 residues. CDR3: CASSPTEPGNTIYF. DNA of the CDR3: TGTGCCAGCTCACCGACAGAACCTGGAAACACCATATATTTT.

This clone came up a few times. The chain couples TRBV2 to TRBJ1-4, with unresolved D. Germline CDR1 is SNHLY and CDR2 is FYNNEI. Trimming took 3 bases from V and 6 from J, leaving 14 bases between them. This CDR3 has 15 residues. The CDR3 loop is CASSETGGAYEKLFF. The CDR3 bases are TGTGCCAGCAGTGAGACGGGAGGAGCGTATGAAAAACTGTTTTTT.

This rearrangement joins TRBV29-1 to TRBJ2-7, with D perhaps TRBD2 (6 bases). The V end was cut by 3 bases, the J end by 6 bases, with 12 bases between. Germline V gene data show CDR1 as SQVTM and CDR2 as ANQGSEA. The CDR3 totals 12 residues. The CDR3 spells CSVEEGRLEQYF. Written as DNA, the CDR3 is TGCAGCGTTGAGGAGGGCCGTCTCGAGCAGTACTTC.

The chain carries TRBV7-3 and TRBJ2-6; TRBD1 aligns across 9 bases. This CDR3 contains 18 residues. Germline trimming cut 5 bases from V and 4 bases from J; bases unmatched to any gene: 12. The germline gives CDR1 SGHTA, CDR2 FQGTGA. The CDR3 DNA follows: TGTGCCAGCAGCGTGCCGGGACAGGGACTATCAGGGGCCAACGTCCTGACTTTC. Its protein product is CASSVPGQGLSGANVLTF.